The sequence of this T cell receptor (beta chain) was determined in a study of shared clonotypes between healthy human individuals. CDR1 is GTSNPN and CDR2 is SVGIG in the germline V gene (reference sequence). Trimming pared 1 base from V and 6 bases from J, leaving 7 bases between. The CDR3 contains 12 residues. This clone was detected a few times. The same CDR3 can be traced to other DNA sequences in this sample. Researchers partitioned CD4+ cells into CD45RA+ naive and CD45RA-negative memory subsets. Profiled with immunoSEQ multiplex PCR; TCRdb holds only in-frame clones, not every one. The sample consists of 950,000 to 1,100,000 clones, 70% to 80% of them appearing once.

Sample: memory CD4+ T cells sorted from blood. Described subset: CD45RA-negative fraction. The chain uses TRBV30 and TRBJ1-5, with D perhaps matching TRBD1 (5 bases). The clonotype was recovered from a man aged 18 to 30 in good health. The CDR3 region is CAWSGGGQPQHF. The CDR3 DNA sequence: TGTGCCTGGAGTGGTGGGGGTCAGCCCCAGCATTTT.